One sample yielded the 15 T cell receptor beta chains listed below, sequenced in a study of human T cells and chemical hapten exposure (dated by TCRdb to about 2021). Library preparation employed RACE. Sequenced on a NextSeq 500. Using fastp at Q25 and MiXCR, TCRdb reprocessed the public reads and kept productive beta chains. Each CDR3 protein gets just one entry, which takes the most common genes and DNA from the rows behind it. This sample holds 350,000 to 400,000 distinct CDR3 sequences; more than 5% were observed only once. The ten largest make up about 5% of the sample. This specimen's time point label, interpreted: patch test 2, 6 weeks after DPC sensitization. The treatment or condition label on this specimen signifies: therapeutic diphenylcyclopropenone sensitization with weekly scalp DPC. This sample comprised whole blood, obtained in connection with sensitization to the hapten diphenylcyclopropenone (DPC). The receptor set was obtained from a young woman with alopecia areata. Some clones in this sample may be carry-over from other donors' samples.

This rearrangement joins TRBV5-6 to TRBJ2-3; D may be TRBD2 (5 bases). The CDR3 extends over 13 amino acids. The V and J ends lost 4 bases and 6 bases respectively, with 12 bases between them. CDR1 is SGHDT, CDR2 YYEEEE, per germline. CDR3 sequence (DNA): TGTGCCAGCAGCCACACTAGGATGGATACGCAGTATTTT. Amino acids: CASSHTRMDTQYF.

This clonotype came up a few times. The CDR3 loop reads CASSSTAPQETQYF. CDR3 in DNA: TGTGCCAGCAGCTCGACAGCACCGCAAGAGACCCAGTACTTC. The chain carries TRBV5-6 and TRBJ2-5; perhaps TRBD1 as D (5 bases). Germline V gene sequence: CDR1 SGHDT, CDR2 YYEEEE. Trimming left V 3 bases short and J 2 bases short, with 11 bases between. The CDR3 runs to 14 residues.

This clonotype was counted many times. The chain has TRBV12-3 or TRBV12-4 and TRBJ1-1; D is uncertain. The V and J ends lost 6 bases and 6 bases respectively, with 11 bases between them. CDR3 length equals 12 residues. For the CDR3, the DNA is TGTGCCAGCAGAGTGGCGTGGGCTGAAGCTTTCTTT. The encoded protein is CASRVAWAEAFF.

This clonotype was observed a handful of times. An end of the junction does not agree with germline; a read error may underlie this. This rearrangement joins TRBV4-3 to TRBJ1-4; no clear D gene. Per germline, CDR1 LGHNA and CDR2 YSLEER. CDR3 length: 16 amino acids. The CDR3 DNA sequence: TGCGCCAGCAGCCAAGATCGATGGCAGTATAATGAGAAACTGTTTTTT. Translating gives CASSQDRWQYNEKLFF.

V is TRBV29-1 and J is TRBJ2-7; D not certain. CDR1 is SQVTM, CDR2 ANQGSEA, per germline. Trimming took 6 bases from V and 2 from J, leaving 17 bases between them. This CDR3 spans 14 amino acids. The CDR3 reads CSVPRLGSAYEQYF. In DNA, the CDR3 is TGCAGCGTCCCTAGGCTCGGATCAGCCTACGAGCAGTACTTC.

The chain is built from TRBV6-6 and TRBJ1-2; TRBD1 agrees at 10 bases. The CDR3 totals 16 residues. J was trimmed by 5 bases and V by 0 bases; bases with no gene match: 6. Looked up from germline, CDR1 is MNHNY and CDR2 is SVGAGI (reference sequence). The CDR3 loop is CASSYSGTGESYGYTF. The CDR3, as DNA: TGTGCCAGCAGTTACTCCGGGACAGGGGAGTCGTATGGCTACACCTTC.

The chain is built from TRBV28 and TRBJ2-2, with D unclear. Germline V gene lookup returns CDR1 MDHEN and CDR2 SYDVKM. The CDR3 runs 15 residues. V was shortened by 6 bases and J by 0 bases, with 11 bases between the two germline ends. This chain's CDR3 is CASSPELANTGELFF. CDR3 in DNA: TGTGCCAGCAGCCCGGAGCTAGCGAACACCGGGGAGCTGTTTTTT. The whole variable domain, filled in from reference TRBV28 and TRBJ2-2, reads DVKVTQSSRYLVKRTGEKVFLECVQDMDHENMFWYRQDPGLGLRLIYFSYDVKMKEKGDIPEGYSVSREKKERFSLILESASTNQTSMYLCASSPELANTGELFFGEGSRLTVL.

This clonotype was observed a handful of times. The J gene is TRBJ2-5, the V gene TRBV6-5, with TRBD2 as a possible D gene (7 bases). The CDR3 consists of 14 residues. V was cut by 0 bases and J by 5 bases, with 10 bases left in between. CDR1 MNHEY and CDR2 SVGAGI come from the germline V gene. This CDR3 is CASSYSGGRETQYF. CDR3 bases: TGTGCCAGCAGTTACTCGGGGGGGCGGGAGACCCAGTACTTC.

This clonotype showed up many times. The junction and the germline gene differ at one end; a read error may be behind it. The CDR3, as DNA: TGTGCCAGCAGCTCCACAGGGAGCAGTCAGCCCCAGCATTTT. It is translated as CASSSTGSSQPQHF. The rearrangement links TRBV5-5 to TRBJ1-5; weak D call: TRBD1 (6 bases). The germline gives CDR1 SGHKS, CDR2 YYEKEE (reference sequence). The length of the CDR3 is 14 residues.

This clonotype has ten or more counts. The chain combines TRBV4-1 with TRBJ1-1; no clear D. Trimming left V 1 base short and J 5 bases short, with 14 bases between. Germline V lookup: CDR1 MGHRA, CDR2 YSYEKL. The CDR3 consists of 15 residues. The CDR3: CASSQAFRRKTEAFF. CDR3 nucleotides: TGCGCCAGCAGCCAAGCATTCAGGAGGAAGACTGAAGCTTTCTTT.

V is TRBV6-2 or TRBV6-3 and J is TRBJ2-2, with D perhaps matching TRBD2 (5 bases). V lost 11 bases to trimming and J lost 6 bases, with 13 bases between them. Looked up from germline, CDR1 is MNHEY and CDR2 is SVGEGT. This CDR3 spans 12 amino acids. CDR3 sequence (DNA): TGTGCCTCTAGCAAATCATCCGGGGAGCTGTTTTTT. As protein: CASSKSSGELFF.

This clonotype was counted ten times or more. This chain connects TRBV18 to TRBJ1-3, with D unresolved. The CDR3 loop spans 14 amino acids. Germline-derived CDR1 and CDR2 are KGHSH and LQKENI. Between the trimmed V and J ends, which lost 3 bases and 4 bases, there was a span of 10 bases. Here the CDR3 DNA reads TGTGCCAGCTCACCTGTTAAAGAGGGAAACACCATATATTTT. Its translation: CASSPVKEGNTIYF. Looking up the rest from reference TRBV18 and TRBJ1-3 gives the full variable domain: NAGVMQNPRHLVRRRGQEARLRCSPMKGHSHVYWYRQLPEEGLKFMVYLQKENIIDESGMPKERFSAEFPKEGPSILRIQQVVRGDSAAYFCASSPVKEGNTIYFGEGSWLTVV.

This clonotype was counted between two and nine times. The gene calls are TRBV7-9 and TRBJ2-7, with 10 positions matching TRBD2. Trimming took 3 bases from V and 7 from J; bases not matched to a gene: 6. The CDR3 runs to 14 residues. Per the germline V gene, CDR1 is SEHNR and CDR2 is FQNEAQ (reference sequence). The CDR3 DNA sequence: TGTGCCAGCAGCTTGGGACTAGCGCCGGAAGAGCAGTACTTC. Translating gives CASSLGLAPEEQYF.

This clonotype was recorded many times. This rearrangement joins TRBV28 to TRBJ1-3; 7 nucleotides line up with TRBD1. The CDR3 contains 16 residues. Germline values: CDR1 MDHEN, CDR2 SYDVKM. Germline trimming cut 5 bases from V and 3 bases from J; bases unmatched to any gene: 10. CDR3 coding DNA: TGTGCCAGCAGTCTGACAGGGTACAGAGATGGAAACACCATATATTTT. This codes for CASSLTGYRDGNTIYF.

The V gene is TRBV7-2, the J gene TRBJ1-2, with 7 bases aligning to TRBD1. After removal of 5 bases from V and 12 bases from J, the junction contained 12 bases not matched to a gene. Per the germline V gene, CDR1 is SGHTA and CDR2 is FQGNSA. The length of the CDR3 is 13 residues. Here the CDR3 reads CASSPDRAVINTF. The DNA of the CDR3 is TGTGCCAGCAGCCCTGACAGGGCGGTTATAAACACCTTC. The full variable domain, in which reference TRBV7-2 and TRBJ1-2 provide the parts outside the CDR3, is GAGVSQSPSNKVTEKGKDVELRCDPISGHTALYWYRQSLGQGLEFLIYFQGNSAPDKSGLPSDRFSAERTGGSVSTLTIQRTQQEDSAVYLCASSPDRAVINTFGSGTRLTVV.